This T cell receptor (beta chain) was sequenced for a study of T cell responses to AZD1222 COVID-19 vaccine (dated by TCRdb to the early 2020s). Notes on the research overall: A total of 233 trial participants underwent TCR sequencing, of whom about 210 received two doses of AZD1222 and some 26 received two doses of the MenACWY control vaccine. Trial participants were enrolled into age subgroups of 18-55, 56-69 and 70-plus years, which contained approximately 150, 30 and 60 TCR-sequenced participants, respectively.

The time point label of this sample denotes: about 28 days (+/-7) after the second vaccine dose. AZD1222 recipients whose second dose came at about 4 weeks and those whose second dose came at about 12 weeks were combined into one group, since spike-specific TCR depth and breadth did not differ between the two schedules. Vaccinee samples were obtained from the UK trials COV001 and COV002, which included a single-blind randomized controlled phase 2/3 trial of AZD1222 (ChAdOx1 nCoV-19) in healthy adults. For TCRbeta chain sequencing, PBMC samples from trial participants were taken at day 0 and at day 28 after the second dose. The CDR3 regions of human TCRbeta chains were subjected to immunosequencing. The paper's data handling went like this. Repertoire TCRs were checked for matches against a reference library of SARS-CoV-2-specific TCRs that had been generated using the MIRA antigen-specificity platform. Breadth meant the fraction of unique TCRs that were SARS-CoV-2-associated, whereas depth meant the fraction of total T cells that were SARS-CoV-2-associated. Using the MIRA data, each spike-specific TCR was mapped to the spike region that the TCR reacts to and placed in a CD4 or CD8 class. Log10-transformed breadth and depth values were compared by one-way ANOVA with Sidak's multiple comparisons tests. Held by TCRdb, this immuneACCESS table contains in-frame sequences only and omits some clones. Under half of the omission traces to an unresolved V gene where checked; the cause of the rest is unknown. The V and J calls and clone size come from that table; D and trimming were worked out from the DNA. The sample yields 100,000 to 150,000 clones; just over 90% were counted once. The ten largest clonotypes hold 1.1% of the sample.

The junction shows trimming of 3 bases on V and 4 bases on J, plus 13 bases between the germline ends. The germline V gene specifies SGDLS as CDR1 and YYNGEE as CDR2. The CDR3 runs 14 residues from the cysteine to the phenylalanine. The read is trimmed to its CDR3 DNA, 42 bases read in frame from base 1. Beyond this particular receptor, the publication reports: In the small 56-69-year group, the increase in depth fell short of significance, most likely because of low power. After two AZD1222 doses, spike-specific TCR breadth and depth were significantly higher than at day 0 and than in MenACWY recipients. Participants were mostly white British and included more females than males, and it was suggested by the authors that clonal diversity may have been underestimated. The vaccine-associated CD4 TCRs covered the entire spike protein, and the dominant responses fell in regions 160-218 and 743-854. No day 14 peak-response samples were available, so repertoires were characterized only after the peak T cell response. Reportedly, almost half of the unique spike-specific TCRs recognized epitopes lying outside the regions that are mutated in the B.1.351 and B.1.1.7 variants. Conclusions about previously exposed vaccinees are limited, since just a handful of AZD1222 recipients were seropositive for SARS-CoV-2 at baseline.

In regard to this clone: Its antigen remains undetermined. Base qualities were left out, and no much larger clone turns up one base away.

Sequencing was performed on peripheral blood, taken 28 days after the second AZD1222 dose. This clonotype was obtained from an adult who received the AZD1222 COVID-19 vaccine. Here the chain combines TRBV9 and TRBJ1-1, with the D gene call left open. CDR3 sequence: CASSGSRLGTEAFF. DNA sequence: TGTGCCAGCAGCGGGAGTAGGCTGGGCACTGAAGCTTTCTTT.